These T cell receptor beta chains were read from a single sample in a study of T cell responses to AZD1222 COVID-19 vaccine. The protocol was immunoSEQ multiplex PCR, while the TCRdb copy is restricted to in-frame clones and leaves out a portion. The sample lists 90,000 to 150,000 clones; roughly 87% were seen once. The input for sequencing was peripheral blood, taken on day 0 of AZD1222 vaccination. These receptors were obtained from an adult in good health. The CDR3 runs from the conserved cysteine through the conserved F or W. A D gene is named only where the DNA matches it firmly. Some rows mark clone size as missing; the rest say once, few, many or name a class of expanded clone.

v_gene,abundance,len,d_gene,j_gene,CDR3aa,CDR3nt
TRBV27,NA,15,TRBD2,TRBJ2-1,CASSFLAGGVNEQFF,TGTGCCAGCAGTTTCTTAGCGGGGGGGGTCAATGAGCAGTTCTTC
TRBV29-1,NA,9,NA,TRBJ1-2,CSTNYGYTF,TGCAGCACTAACTATGGCTACACCTTC
TRBV28,once,16,NA,TRBJ1-1,CASSLSLGGGATEAFF,TGTGCCAGCAGTTTGTCCCTGGGGGGGGGCGCGACTGAAGCTTTCTTT
TRBV6-5,NA,14,NA,TRBJ2-7,CASRPIPDGDEQYF,TGTGCCAGCAGACCAATCCCGGACGGGGACGAGCAGTACTTC
TRBV28,NA,11,NA,TRBJ1-2,CATAGRFGYTF,TGTGCCACCGCGGGACGGTTTGGCTACACCTTC
TRBV4-2,NA,20,TRBD1,TRBJ1-1,CASSHHPSGTGGPLNTEAFF,TGTGCCAGCAGCCATCATCCCTCCGGGACAGGGGGTCCCTTGAACACTGAAGCTTTCTTT
TRBV30,NA,15,NA,TRBJ2-7,CAWSVGPPRGYEQYF,TGTGCCTGGAGTGTAGGGCCCCCCCGCGGCTACGAGCAGTACTTC
TRBV28,NA,16,NA,TRBJ1-5,CASSLMDGNSNQPQHF,TGTGCCAGCAGCTTAATGGACGGTAATAGCAATCAGCCCCAGCATTTT
TRBV27,NA,13,NA,TRBJ2-7,CASSFSGLAEQYF,TGTGCCAGCAGTTTTTCTGGCCTGGCCGAGCAGTACTTC
TRBV11-2,NA,15,TRBD2,TRBJ2-1,CASSLVAGFPNEQFF,TGTGCCAGCAGCTTGGTAGCGGGATTCCCCAATGAGCAGTTCTTC
TRBV6-1,NA,15,NA,TRBJ1-6,CASSEWQSYNSPLHF,TGTGCCAGCAGTGAATGGCAGAGCTATAATTCACCCCTCCACTTT
TRBV6-5,NA,13,NA,TRBJ1-6,CASSYSFSSPLHF,TGTGCCAGCAGTTACTCGTTTAGTTCACCCCTCCACTTT
TRBV4-2,few,11,NA,TRBJ2-5,CASRRGETQYF,TGTGCCAGCAGACGGGGGGAGACCCAGTACTTC
TRBV2,NA,13,TRBD1,TRBJ1-4,CASRTGVFEKLFF,TGTGCCAGCAGGACAGGGGTATTTGAAAAACTGTTTTTT
TRBV7-9,NA,16,TRBD2,TRBJ2-1,CASSLGSGRAWNEQFF,TGTGCCAGCAGCTTAGGGAGCGGGAGGGCCTGGAATGAGCAGTTCTTC
TRBV11-1,NA,14,NA,TRBJ2-7,CASSFERGAYEQYF,TGTGCCAGCAGCTTTGAAAGGGGAGCCTACGAGCAGTACTTC
TRBV9,NA,13,NA,TRBJ1-1,CASSVVPNTEAFF,TGTGCCAGCAGCGTAGTCCCGAACACTGAAGCTTTCTTT
TRBV9,NA,16,NA,TRBJ2-3,CASSVGKGVSTDTQYF,TGTGCCAGCAGCGTAGGAAAAGGGGTTAGCACAGATACGCAGTATTTT
TRBV5-1,once,16,TRBD1,TRBJ1-2,CASSDSGTGSWYGYTF,TGCGCCAGCAGCGACTCCGGGACAGGGTCGTGGTATGGCTACACCTTC
TRBV14,NA,13,NA,TRBJ2-7,CASSRSGPYEQYF,TGTGCCAGCAGCCGGAGCGGTCCGTACGAGCAGTACTTC
TRBV7-8,NA,15,TRBD1,TRBJ1-2,CASSLVGTGDYGYTF,TGTGCCAGCAGCTTAGTCGGGACAGGAGACTATGGCTACACCTTC
TRBV6-2/TRBV6-3,NA,12,NA,TRBJ2-7,CASSRQGDEQYF,TGTGCCAGCAGCAGGCAGGGCGACGAGCAGTACTTC
TRBV5-1,NA,13,TRBD1,TRBJ2-7,CASSTGQGYEQYF,TGCGCCAGCAGCACGGGACAGGGCTACGAGCAGTACTTC
TRBV19,few,13,NA,TRBJ2-7,CASSPRPGDEQYF,TGTGCCAGTAGTCCAAGACCAGGGGACGAGCAGTACTTC
TRBV19,NA,14,NA,TRBJ1-1,CASSIHSLATEAFF,TGTGCCAGTAGTATCCACTCTCTCGCCACTGAAGCTTTCTTT
TRBV6-5,NA,13,NA,TRBJ1-1,CASSYRGSPEAFF,TGTGCCAGCAGTTACCGGGGATCTCCGGAAGCTTTCTTT
TRBV6-6,NA,11,NA,TRBJ2-5,CASSSSETQYF,TGTGCCAGCTCCTCCTCGGAGACCCAGTACTTC